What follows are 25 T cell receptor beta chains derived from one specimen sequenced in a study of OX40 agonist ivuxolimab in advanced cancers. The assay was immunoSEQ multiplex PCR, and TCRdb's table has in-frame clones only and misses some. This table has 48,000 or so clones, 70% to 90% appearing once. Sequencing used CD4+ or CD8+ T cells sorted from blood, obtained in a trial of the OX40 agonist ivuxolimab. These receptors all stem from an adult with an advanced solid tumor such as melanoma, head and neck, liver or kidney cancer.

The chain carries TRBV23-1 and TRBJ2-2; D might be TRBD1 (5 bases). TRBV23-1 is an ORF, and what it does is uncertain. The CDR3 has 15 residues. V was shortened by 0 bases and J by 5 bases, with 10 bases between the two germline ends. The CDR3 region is CASSQSGRATGELFF. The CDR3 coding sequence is TGCGCCAGCAGTCAATCTGGCAGGGCAACCGGGGAGCTGTTTTTT.

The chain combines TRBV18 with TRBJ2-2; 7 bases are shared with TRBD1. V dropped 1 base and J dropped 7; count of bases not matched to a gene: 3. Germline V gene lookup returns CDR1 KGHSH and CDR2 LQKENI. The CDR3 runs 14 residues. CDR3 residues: CASSPQGAGGELFF. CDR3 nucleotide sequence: TGTGCCAGCTCACCACAGGGGGCAGGCGGGGAGCTGTTTTTT. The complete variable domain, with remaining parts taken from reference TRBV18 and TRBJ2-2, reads NAGVMQNPRHLVRRRGQEARLRCSPMKGHSHVYWYRQLPEEGLKFMVYLQKENIIDESGMPKERFSAEFPKEGPSILRIQQVVRGDSAAYFCASSPQGAGGELFFGEGSRLTVL.

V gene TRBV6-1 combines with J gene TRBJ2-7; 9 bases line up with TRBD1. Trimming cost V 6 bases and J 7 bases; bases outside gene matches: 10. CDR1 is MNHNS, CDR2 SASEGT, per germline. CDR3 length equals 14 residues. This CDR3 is CASSGGTGTEEQYF. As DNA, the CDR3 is TGTGCCAGCAGCGGCGGGACAGGGACAGAAGAGCAGTACTTC.

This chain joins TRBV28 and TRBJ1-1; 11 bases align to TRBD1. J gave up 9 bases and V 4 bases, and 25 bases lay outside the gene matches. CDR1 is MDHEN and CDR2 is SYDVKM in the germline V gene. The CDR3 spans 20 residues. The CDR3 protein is CASSSGTGGSRILVARKAFF. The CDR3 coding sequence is TGTGCCAGCAGTTCTGGGACAGGGGGATCCAGGATCTTAGTGGCAAGAAAAGCTTTCTTT.

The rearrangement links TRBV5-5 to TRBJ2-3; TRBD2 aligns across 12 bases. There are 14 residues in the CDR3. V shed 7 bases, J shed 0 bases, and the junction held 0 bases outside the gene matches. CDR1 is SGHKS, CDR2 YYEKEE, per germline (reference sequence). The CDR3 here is CASGLAGSTDTQYF. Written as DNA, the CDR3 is TGTGCCAGCGGACTAGCGGGAAGCACAGATACGCAGTATTTT.

This chain's CDR3 is CASSSRLAGAGRGETQYF. The CDR3 region has the DNA TGTGCCAGCAGCTCTCGACTAGCGGGAGCTGGGAGGGGGGAGACCCAGTACTTC. The chain joins TRBV11-2 to TRBJ2-5, with 12 bases lining up with TRBD2. CDR1 and CDR2 (germline): SGHAT, FQNNGV. J was trimmed by 5 bases and V by 4 bases; bases with no gene match: 14. The CDR3 has 18 amino acids.

The CDR3, as DNA: TGTGCCAGCAGCCTAGACAGGGCTGCTGAAGCTTTCTTT. It encodes CASSLDRAAEAFF. The chain recombines TRBV7-3 with TRBJ1-1; 7 nucleotides line up with TRBD1. Germline V CDR1 and CDR2: SGHTA, FQGTGA. The CDR3 runs to 13 residues. V lost 5 bases and J lost 6; bases outside the gene matches: 6.

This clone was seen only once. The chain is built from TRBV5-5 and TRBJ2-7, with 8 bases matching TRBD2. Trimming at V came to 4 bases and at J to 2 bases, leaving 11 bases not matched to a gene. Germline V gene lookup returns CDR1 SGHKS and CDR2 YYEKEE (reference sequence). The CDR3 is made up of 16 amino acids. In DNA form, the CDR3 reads TGTGCCAGCAGCCCGAGGTACGGACTAGCCGCCTACGAGCAGTACTTC. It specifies CASSPRYGLAAYEQYF.

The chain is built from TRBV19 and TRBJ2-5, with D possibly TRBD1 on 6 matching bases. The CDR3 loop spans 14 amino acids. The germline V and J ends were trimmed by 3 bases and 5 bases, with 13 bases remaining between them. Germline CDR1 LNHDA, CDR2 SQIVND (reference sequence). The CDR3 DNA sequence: TGTGCCAGTAGTATCCAAGGGGGTGGGGAGACCCAGTACTTC. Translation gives CASSIQGGGETQYF.

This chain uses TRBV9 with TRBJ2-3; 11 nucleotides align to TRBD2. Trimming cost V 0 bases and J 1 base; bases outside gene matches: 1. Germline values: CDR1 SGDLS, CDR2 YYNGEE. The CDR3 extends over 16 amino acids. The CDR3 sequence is CASSVGLAGRTDTQYF. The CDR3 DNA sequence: TGTGCCAGCAGCGTAGGACTAGCGGGGCGCACAGATACGCAGTATTTT.

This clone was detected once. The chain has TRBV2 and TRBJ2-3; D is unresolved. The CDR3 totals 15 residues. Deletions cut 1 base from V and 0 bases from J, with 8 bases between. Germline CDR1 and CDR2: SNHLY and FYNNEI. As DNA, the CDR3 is TGTGCCAGCAGTGAAGTGGAAAGTAGCACAGATACGCAGTATTTT. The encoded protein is CASSEVESSTDTQYF.

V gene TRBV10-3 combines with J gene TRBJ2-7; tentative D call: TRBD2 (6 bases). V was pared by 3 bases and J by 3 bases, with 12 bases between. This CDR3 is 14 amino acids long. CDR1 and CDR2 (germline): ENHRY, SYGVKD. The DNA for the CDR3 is TGTGCCATCAGTGAAGGACTACCACTCTACGAGCAGTACTTC. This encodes CAISEGLPLYEQYF.

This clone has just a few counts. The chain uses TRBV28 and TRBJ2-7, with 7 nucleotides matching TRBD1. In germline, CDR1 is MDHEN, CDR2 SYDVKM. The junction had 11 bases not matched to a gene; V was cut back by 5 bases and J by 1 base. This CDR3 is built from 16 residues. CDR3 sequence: CASSDYRGYASYEQYF. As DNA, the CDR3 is TGTGCCAGCAGTGATTACAGGGGATACGCATCCTACGAGCAGTACTTC.

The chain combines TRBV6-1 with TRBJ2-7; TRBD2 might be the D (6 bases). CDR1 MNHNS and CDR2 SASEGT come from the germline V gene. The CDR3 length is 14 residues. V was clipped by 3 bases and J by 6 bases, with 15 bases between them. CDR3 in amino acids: CASSDGGLEAEQYF. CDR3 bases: TGTGCCAGCAGTGACGGGGGACTGGAGGCCGAGCAGTACTTC.

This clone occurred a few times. CDR3 in DNA: TGTGCCATCAGTGAGTCCACTAGCGGAGGCTACGAGCAGTACTTC. This encodes CAISESTSGGYEQYF. The chain recombines TRBV10-3 with TRBJ2-7; 8 nucleotides match TRBD2. Per germline, CDR1 ENHRY and CDR2 SYGVKD. The CDR3 covers 15 residues. Unmatched junction bases numbered 4, after V lost 0 bases and J lost 3 bases.

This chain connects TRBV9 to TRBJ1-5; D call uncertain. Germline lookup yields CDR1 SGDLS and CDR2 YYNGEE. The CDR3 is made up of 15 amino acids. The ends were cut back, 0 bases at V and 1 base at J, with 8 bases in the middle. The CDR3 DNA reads TGTGCCAGCAGCGTAGGTTATCGGAGCAATCAGCCCCAGCATTTT. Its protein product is CASSVGYRSNQPQHF.

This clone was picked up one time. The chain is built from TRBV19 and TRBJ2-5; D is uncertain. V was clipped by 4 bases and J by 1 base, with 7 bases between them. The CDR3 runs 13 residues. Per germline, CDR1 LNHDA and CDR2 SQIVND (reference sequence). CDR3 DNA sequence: TGTGCCAGTAGTAGCGTGGGCCAAGAGACCCAGTACTTC. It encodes CASSSVGQETQYF.

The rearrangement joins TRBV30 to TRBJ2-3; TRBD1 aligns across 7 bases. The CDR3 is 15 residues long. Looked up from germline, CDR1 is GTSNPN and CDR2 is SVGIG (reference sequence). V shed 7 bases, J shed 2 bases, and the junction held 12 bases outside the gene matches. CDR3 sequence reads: CASRAGDRDTDTQYF. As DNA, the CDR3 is TGTGCCTCGAGGGCCGGAGACAGGGACACAGATACGCAGTATTTT.

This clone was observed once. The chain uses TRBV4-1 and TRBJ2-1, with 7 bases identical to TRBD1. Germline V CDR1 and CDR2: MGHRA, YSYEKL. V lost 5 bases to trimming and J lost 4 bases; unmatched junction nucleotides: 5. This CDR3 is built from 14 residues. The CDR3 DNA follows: TGCGCCAGCAGCTCTTCGGACAGGTACAATGAGCAGTTCTTC. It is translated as CASSSSDRYNEQFF.

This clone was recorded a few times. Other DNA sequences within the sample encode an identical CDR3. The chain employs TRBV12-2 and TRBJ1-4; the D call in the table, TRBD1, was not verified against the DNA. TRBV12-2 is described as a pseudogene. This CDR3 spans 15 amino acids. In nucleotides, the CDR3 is TGTGCAAGTCGCACTCCCAGCAGGGCATATGAAAAACTGTTTTTT. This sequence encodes CASRTPSRAYEKLFF.

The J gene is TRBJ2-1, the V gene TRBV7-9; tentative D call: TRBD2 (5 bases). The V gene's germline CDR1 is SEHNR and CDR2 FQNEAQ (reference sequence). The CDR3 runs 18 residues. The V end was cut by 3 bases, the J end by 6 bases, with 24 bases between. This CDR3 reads CASSFEKTGFERRNEQFF. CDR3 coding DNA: TGTGCCAGCAGCTTTGAGAAAACGGGGTTCGAAAGACGCAATGAGCAGTTCTTC. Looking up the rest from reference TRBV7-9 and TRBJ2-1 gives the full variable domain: DTGVSQNPRHKITKRGQNVTFRCDPISEHNRLYWYRQTLGQGPEFLTYFQNEAQLEKSRLLSDRFSAERPKGSFSTLEIQRTEQGDSAMYLCASSFEKTGFERRNEQFFGPGTRLTVL.

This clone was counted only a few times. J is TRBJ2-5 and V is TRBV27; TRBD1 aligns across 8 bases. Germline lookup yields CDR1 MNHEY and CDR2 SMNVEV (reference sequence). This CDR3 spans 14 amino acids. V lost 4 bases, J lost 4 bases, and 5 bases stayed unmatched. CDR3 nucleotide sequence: TGTGCCAGCAGTTCAGCCGGGACAGGAGAGACCCAGTACTTC. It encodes CASSSAGTGETQYF.

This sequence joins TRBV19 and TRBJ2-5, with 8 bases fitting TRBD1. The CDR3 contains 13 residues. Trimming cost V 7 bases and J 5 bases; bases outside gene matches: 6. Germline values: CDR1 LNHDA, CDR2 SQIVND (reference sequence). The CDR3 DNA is TGTGCCAGTATTGAAACAGGGGGGGAGACCCAGTACTTC. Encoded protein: CASIETGGETQYF.

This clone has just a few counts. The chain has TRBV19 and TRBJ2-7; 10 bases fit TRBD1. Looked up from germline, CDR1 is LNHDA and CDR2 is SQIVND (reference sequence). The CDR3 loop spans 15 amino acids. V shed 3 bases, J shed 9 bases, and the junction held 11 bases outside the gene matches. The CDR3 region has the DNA TGTGCCAGTAGTATTACCGGGACAGGGGACGAGGTGCAGTACTTC. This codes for CASSITGTGDEVQYF.

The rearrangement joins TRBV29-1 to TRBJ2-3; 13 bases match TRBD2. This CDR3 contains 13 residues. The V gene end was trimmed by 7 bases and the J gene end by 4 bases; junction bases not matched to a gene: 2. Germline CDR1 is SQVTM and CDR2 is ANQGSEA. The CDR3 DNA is TGCAGCGCCGGGACTAGCGGGGCAGATACGCAGTATTTT. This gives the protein CSAGTSGADTQYF.